A selection of T cell receptor beta chains follows, all from one sample in a study of blood T cells in healthy people across ages. MiXCR was run by TCRdb on the 5' RACE reads, yielding one entry per CDR3 protein. Altogether 1,500,000 or so distinct CDR3 sequences are present, 55% to 75% being singletons, with the ten largest covering 6.7%. The sample consisted of blood. These TCRs come from a man aged 18 to 30 in good health. CDR3s leave out the opening cysteine and the closing phenylalanine or tryptophan. D genes are given only for firm matches.

NA	TRBJ2-1	TRBV2	ASRRLDRANNEQF
NA	TRBJ2-2	TRBV7-2	ASSQRAGLTGELF
NA	TRBJ2-7	TRBV7-6	ASSSNQGLSYEQY
NA	TRBJ2-1	TRBV7-2	ASSQGGKPYNEQF
TRBD2	TRBJ2-1	TRBV9	ASNSGGGTWNEQF
TRBD1	TRBJ2-1	TRBV27	ASTLGTGFTYNEQF
NA	TRBJ2-7	TRBV10-3	AARPGGGTYEQY
TRBD1	TRBJ2-6	TRBV7-2	ASSIRDRWANVLT
NA	TRBJ1-1	TRBV14	ASSPGAELAF
NA	TRBJ2-5	TRBV4-1	ASSQEKGTKKETQY
NA	NA	TRBV11-2	ASSPPFHEQY
NA	TRBJ2-7	TRBV6-2/TRBV6-3	ASKDTFYEQY
NA	TRBJ2-2	TRBV29-1	SVDLVGELF
TRBD2	TRBJ2-1	TRBV4-3	ASSLTGTSGIRGQF
NA	TRBJ2-7	TRBV18	ASSPAGAREQY
TRBD2	TRBJ2-7	TRBV6-5	ASSYSAGGPSHEQY
NA	TRBJ2-5	TRBV5-1	ASSPRGNSYNEQY
NA	TRBJ1-1	TRBV7-9	ASSTTVEAF
NA	TRBJ1-1	TRBV6-5	ASSSDSSLRTEAF
NA	TRBJ1-3	TRBV9	ASSVFPRRGSGNTIY
NA	TRBJ1-2	TRBV29-1	SVEDQHSNYGYT
NA	TRBJ1-2	TRBV20-1	SARGREYPRSYT
NA	TRBJ1-5	TRBV7-2	ASSLAGSAGNQPQH
NA	TRBJ1-1	TRBV27	ASSLHGRAEAF
NA	TRBJ2-2	TRBV2	ASSEAPISPRAGTGELF
TRBD2	TRBJ2-3	TRBV5-1	ASSHGLGASTDTQY
NA	TRBJ2-1	TRBV30	AYLTSSYNEQF
NA	TRBJ2-7	TRBV3-1	ASSQVNSGVSYEQY
TRBD1	TRBJ1-5	TRBV7-8	ASSLDRGLGQPQH
TRBD2	TRBJ2-5	TRBV6-5	ASSYTTGLAESHNEQY
TRBD2	TRBJ2-3	TRBV5-1	ASSSLLAGEDTQY
TRBD1	TRBJ2-7	TRBV20-1	SARGVGQGGEQY
NA	TRBJ2-7	TRBV7-8	ASSSIDRSFSYEQY
NA	TRBJ2-7	TRBV2	ASNGGPYEQY
TRBD2	TRBJ2-1	TRBV11-2	ASSPPGLAPAGEQF
NA	TRBJ2-7	TRBV7-6	ASSVGGRHDEQY
NA	TRBJ2-1	TRBV6-2/TRBV6-3	ASSYSPPRSSYNEQF
TRBD2	TRBJ2-1	TRBV20-1	SARGTSGRANEQF
TRBD2	TRBJ2-7	TRBV4-1	ASSLSPPGGDPYEQY
TRBD2	TRBJ2-7	TRBV20-1	SARDPLSGSYEQY
NA	TRBJ1-2	TRBV30	AWSFPYGYT
NA	TRBJ2-6	TRBV10-3	AISTLGSGANVLT
NA	TRBJ2-3	TRBV12-3/TRBV12-4	ASCLSITDTQY
NA	TRBJ1-5	TRBV28	AIGLSNQPQH
NA	TRBJ2-5	TRBV20-1	SATRLGPQETQY
TRBD1	TRBJ1-4	TRBV11-2	ASSHQQGAGEKLF
NA	NA	TRBV5-5	ASSMVPQGSYEQY
NA	TRBJ2-7	TRBV13	ASSLVEGHLVYEQY
TRBD2	TRBJ2-1	TRBV29-1	SVSGTSAPSSYNEQF
NA	TRBJ1-2	TRBV20-1	SARKVSGGYT
NA	TRBJ1-5	TRBV7-2	ASSLDYSSNQPQH
TRBD1	TRBJ2-7	TRBV9	ASSARDSAYEQY
NA	TRBJ2-2	TRBV29-1	SVTGRYTGELF
NA	TRBJ1-2	TRBV4-1	ASSLTSGATYTDGYT